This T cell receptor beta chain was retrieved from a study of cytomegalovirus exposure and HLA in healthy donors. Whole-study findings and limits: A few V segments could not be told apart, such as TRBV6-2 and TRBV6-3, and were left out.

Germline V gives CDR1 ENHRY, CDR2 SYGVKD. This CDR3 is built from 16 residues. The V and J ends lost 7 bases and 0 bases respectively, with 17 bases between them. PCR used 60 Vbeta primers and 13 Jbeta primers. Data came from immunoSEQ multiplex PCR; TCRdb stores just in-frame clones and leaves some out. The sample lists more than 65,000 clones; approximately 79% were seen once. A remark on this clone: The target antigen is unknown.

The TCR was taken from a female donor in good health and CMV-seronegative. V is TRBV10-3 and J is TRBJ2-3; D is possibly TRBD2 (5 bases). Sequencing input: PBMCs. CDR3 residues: CAITRDGLSSTDTQYF. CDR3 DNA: TGTGCCATCACCCGGGATGGCCTTTCGAGCACAGATACGCAGTATTTT.